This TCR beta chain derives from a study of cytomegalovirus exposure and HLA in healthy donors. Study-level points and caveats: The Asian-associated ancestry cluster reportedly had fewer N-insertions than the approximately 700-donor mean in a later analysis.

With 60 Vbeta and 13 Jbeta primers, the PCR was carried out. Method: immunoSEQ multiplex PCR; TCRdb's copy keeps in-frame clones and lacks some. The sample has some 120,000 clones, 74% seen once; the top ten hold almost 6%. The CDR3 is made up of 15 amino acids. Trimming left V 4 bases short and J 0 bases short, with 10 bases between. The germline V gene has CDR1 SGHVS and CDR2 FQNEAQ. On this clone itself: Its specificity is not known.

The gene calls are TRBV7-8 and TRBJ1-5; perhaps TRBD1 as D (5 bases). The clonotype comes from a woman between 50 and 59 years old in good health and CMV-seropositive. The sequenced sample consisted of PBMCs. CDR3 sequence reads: CASSSGQGSNQPQHF. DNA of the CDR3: TGTGCCAGCAGCTCCGGTCAGGGTAGCAATCAGCCCCAGCATTTT.